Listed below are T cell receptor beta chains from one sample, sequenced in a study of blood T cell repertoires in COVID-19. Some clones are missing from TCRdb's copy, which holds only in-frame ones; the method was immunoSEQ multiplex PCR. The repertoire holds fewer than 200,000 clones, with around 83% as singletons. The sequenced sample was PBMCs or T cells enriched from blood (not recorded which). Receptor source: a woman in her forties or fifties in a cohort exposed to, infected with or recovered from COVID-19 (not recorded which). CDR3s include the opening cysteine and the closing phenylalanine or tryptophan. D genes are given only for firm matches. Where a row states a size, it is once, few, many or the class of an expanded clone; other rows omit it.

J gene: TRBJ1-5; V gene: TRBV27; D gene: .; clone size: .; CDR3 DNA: TGTGCCAGCAGTTTAGAGTCCGATCGGCCCCAGCATTTT; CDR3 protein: CASSLESDRPQHF
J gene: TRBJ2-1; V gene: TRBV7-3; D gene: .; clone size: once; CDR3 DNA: TGTGCCAGCAGCTCCCTGCCCAGCGGTGAGCAGTTCTTC; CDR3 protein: CASSSLPSGEQFF
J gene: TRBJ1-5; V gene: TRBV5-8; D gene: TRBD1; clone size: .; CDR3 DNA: TGTGCCAGCAGCTCCGGACAGGGGGCCAATCAGCCCCAGCATTTT; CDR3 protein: CASSSGQGANQPQHF
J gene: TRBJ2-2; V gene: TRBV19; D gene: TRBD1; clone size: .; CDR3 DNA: TGTGCCAGTAGTCAGGGACAGCAGTACACCGGGGAGCTGTTTTTT; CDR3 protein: CASSQGQQYTGELFF
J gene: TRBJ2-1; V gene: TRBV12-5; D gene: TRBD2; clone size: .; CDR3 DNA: TGTGCTAGCGGAAATAGCGGGGGTTATGAGCAGTTCTTC; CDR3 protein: CASGNSGGYEQFF
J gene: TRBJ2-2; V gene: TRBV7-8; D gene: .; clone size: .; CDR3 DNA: TGTGCCAGCAGCGCAGGCCTCCCAATTACCGGGGAGCTGTTTTTT; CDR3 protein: CASSAGLPITGELFF
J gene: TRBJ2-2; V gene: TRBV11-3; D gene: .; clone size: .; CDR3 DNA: TGTGCCAGCAGCTTAAGGGGTCGGGAGCTGTTTTTT; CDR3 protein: CASSLRGRELFF
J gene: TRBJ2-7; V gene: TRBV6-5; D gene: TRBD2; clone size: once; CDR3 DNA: TGTGCCAGCAGTTCAGGGACTAGCGGGGACTACGAGCAGTACTTC; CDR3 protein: CASSSGTSGDYEQYF
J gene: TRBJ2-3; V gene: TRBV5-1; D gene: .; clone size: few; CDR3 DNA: TGCGCCAGCAGCTTAGGTCATGCAGGGGGGACAGATACGCAGTATTTT; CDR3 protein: CASSLGHAGGTDTQYF
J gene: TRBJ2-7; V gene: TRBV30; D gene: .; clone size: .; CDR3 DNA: TGTGCTTTAGGGGGGGTTAGGGAGCAGTACTTC; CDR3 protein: CALGGVREQYF
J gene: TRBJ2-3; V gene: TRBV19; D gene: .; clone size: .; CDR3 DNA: TGTGCCAGTAGTATAGTCCTCCCAGATACGCAGTATTTT; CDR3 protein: CASSIVLPDTQYF
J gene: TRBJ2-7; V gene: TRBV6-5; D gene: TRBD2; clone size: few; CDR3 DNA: TGTGCCAGCACCGCTAGCGGGAGACGATACGAGCAGTACTTC; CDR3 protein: CASTASGRRYEQYF
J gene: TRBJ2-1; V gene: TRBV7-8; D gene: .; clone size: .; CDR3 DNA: TGTGCCAGCAGCTTAGCGCTCGGTCTAGAATGGGATGAGCAGTTCTTC; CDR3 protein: CASSLALGLEWDEQFF
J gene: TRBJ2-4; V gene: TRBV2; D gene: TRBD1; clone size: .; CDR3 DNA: TGTGCCAGCATGGGGCTCAGGGGGTTTGCCAAAAACATTCAGTACTTC; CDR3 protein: CASMGLRGFAKNIQYF
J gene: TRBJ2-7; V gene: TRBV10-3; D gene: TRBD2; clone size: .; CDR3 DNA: TGTGCCACCCAGACTAGCGGGGGGTCCTACGAGCAGTACTTC; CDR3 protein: CATQTSGGSYEQYF
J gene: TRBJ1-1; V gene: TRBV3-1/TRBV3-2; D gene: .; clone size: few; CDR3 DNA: TGTGCCAGCAGCCAAGATATTCGGACTGACGAAGCTTTCTTT; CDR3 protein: CASSQDIRTDEAFF
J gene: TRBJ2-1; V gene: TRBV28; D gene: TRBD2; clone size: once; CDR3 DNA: TGTGCCAGCAGGGGGACTAGCGGGAGTAATGAGCAGTTCTTC; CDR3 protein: CASRGTSGSNEQFF
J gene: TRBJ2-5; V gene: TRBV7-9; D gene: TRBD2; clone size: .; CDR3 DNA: TGTGCCAGCAGCCGAGAGGGCGCTAGCGGGACCCAGTACTTC; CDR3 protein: CASSREGASGTQYF
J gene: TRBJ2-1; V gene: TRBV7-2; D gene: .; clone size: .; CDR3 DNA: TGTGCCAGCAGCCTACAACCGACGGGCAATGAGCAGTTCTTC; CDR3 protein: CASSLQPTGNEQFF
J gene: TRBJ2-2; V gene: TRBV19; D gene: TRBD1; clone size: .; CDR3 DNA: TGTGCCAGTAGTAGACAGGGGGCAGAGAACACCGGGGAGCTGTTTTTT; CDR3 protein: CASSRQGAENTGELFF
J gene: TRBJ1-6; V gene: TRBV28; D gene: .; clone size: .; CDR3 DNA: TGTGCCAGCAGTTCTCCGGGGGGAGGGAGGCGTTCACCCCTCCACTTT; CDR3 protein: CASSSPGGGRRSPLHF
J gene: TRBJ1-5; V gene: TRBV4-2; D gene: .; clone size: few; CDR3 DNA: TGTGCCAGCAGCCAAGATTACGAGGACAGAGGTCATCAGCCCCAGCATTTT; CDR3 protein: CASSQDYEDRGHQPQHF
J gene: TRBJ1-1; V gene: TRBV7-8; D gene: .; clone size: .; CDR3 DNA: TGTGCCAGCAGCTTATCGGACATGAACACTGAAGCTTTCTTT; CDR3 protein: CASSLSDMNTEAFF
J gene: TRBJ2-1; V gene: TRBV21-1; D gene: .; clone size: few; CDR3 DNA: TGTGCCAGCAGCCAAGGGTGGGGACTAGCGGGTTACAATGAGCAGTTCTTC; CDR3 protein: CASSQGWGLAGYNEQFF
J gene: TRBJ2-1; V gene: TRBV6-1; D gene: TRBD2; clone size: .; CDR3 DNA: TGTGCCAGCAGTGAAAGGCCAGCGGGAGTATCCTACAATGAGCAGTTCTTC; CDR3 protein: CASSERPAGVSYNEQFF
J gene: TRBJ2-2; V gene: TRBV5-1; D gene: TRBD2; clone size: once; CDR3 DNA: TGCGCCAGCAGCGGACCGGGACTAGCGGGGGGCGGCGGGGAGCTGTTTTTT; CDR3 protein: CASSGPGLAGGGGELFF
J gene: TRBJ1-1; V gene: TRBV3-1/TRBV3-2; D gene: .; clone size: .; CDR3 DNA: TGTGCCAGCAGCCTTCAATGGACGGGGGACACTGAAGCTTTCTTT; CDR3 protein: CASSLQWTGDTEAFF
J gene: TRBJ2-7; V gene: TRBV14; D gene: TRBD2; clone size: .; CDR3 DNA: TGTGCCAGCAGCCCACTAGCGGCCTACGAGCAGTACTTC; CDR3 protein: CASSPLAAYEQYF
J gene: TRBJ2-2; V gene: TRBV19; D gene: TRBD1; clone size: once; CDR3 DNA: TGTGCCAGTTGCCGGACAGGACCCGCCGGGGAGCTGTTTTTT; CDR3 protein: CASCRTGPAGELFF
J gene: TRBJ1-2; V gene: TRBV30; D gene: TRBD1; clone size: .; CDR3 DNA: TGTGCCTGGAGTGCGGGACAGGGGAGGAGTGGCTATGGCTACACCTTC; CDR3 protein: CAWSAGQGRSGYGYTF
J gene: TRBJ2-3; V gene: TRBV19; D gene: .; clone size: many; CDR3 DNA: TGTGCCAGTAGTATTGGTCAGACAAGGTCAGATACGCAGTATTTT; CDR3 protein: CASSIGQTRSDTQYF
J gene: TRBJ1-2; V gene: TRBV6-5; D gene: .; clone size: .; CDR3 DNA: TGTGCCAGCAGTTACTCGCGGGGACGCAATGGCTACACCTTC; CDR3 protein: CASSYSRGRNGYTF
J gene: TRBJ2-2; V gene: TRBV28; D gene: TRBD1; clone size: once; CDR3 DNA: TGTGCCAGCAGTTTACCGGGACAGGGCAACACCGGGGAGCTGTTTTTT; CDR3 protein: CASSLPGQGNTGELFF
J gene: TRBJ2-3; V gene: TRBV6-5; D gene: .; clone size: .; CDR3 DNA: TGTGCCAGCCATCCCGAGGGAATCACAGATACGCAGTATTTT; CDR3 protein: CASHPEGITDTQYF
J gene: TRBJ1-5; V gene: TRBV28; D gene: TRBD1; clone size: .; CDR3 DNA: TGTGCCACCTTGAACGGACAGGGGAGGCATCAGCCCCAGCATTTT; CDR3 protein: CATLNGQGRHQPQHF
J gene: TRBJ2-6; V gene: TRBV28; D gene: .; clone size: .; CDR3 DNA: TGTGCCAGCAGTGGAGAGACGGAGATCTTCTTCTCTGGGGCCAACGTCCTGACTTTC; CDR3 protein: CASSGETEIFFSGANVLTF
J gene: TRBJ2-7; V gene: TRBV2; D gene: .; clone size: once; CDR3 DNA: TGTGCCGGCAGAGTGTCTAGCTTCTACGAGCAGTACTTC; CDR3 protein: CAGRVSSFYEQYF
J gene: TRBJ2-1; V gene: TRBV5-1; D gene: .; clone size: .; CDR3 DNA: TGCGCCAGCAGGCACCCGGACTCCAACAATGAGCAGTTCTTC; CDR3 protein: CASRHPDSNNEQFF
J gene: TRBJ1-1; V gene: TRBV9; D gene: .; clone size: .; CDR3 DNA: TGTGCCAGCAGCGTAGTGAGGGGAGGCACTGAAGCTTTCTTT; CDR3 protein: CASSVVRGGTEAFF
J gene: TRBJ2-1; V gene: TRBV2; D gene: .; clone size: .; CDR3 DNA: TGTGCCAGCAGGGCAGGGTATATGAATGAGCAGTTCTTC; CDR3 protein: CASRAGYMNEQFF
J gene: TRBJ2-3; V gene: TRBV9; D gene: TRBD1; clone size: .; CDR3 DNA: TGTGCCAGCAGCGCGAGAGGGGGCGGTGCAGGCACAGATACGCAGTATTTT; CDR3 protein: CASSARGGGAGTDTQYF
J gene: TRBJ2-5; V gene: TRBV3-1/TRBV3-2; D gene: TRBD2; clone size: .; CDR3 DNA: TGTGCCAGCAGCCAGGGGACGGGGGGAGAGACCCAGTACTTC; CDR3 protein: CASSQGTGGETQYF
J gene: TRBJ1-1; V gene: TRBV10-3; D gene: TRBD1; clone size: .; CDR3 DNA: TGTGCCATCAGTGCGCCCGACAGGGGGCCTGGGGACACTGAAGCTTTCTTT; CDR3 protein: CAISAPDRGPGDTEAFF
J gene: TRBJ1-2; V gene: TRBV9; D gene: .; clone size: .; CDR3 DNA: TGTGCCAGCAGCGACAATCGTCAGGGGGGCTACACCTTC; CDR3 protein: CASSDNRQGGYTF
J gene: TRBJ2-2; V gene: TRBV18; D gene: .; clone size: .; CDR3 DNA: TGTGCCAGCTCACCAGCGAGGCGGGAACCCACGAACACCGGGGAGCTGTTTTTT; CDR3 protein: CASSPARREPTNTGELFF
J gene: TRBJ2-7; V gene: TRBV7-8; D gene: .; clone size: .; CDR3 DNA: TGTGCCAGCAGCTTAGCTCGGGGTCACTCCTACGAGCAGTACTTC; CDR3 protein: CASSLARGHSYEQYF
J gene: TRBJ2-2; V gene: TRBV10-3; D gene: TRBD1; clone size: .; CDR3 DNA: TGTGCCATCACGGGGACAGGGGACACCGGGGAGCTGTTTTTT; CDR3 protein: CAITGTGDTGELFF
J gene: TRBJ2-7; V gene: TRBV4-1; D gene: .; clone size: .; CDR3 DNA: TGCGCCAGCAGCCAAGATTCCAGCGGCACCTTTCGCTACGAGCAGTACTTC; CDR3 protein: CASSQDSSGTFRYEQYF
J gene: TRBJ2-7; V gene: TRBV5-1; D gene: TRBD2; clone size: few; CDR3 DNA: TGCGCCAGCAGCCGGACTAGCGGGAGCTACGAGCAGTACTTC; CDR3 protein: CASSRTSGSYEQYF
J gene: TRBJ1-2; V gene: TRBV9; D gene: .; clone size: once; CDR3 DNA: TGTGCCAGCAGCGTAACTCCTTCTCGAGAATATGGCTACACCTTC; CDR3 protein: CASSVTPSREYGYTF
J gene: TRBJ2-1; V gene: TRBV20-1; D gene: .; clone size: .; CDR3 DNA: TGCAGTGCCATCGGGAGCGAGCCCCAGTTCTTC; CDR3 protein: CSAIGSEPQFF
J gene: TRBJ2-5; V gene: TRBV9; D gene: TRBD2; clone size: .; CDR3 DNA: TGTGCCAGCAGCAGTGCTAGCGGGGGGGAAGAGACCCAGTACTTC; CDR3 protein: CASSSASGGEETQYF
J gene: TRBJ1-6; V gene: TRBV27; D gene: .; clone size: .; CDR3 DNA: TGTGCCAGCAGTTTACGGGTCGGGAGCTCCTATAATTCACCCCTCCACTTT; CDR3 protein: CASSLRVGSSYNSPLHF
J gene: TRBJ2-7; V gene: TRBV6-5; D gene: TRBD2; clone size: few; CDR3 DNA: TGTGCCAGCAGAGGACTAGCGGGGGGCTCCTACGAGCAGTACTTC; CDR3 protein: CASRGLAGGSYEQYF
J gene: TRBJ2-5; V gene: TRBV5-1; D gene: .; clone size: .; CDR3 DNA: TGCGCCAGCAGCTTGGAAGAGGAGACCCAGTACTTC; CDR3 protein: CASSLEEETQYF
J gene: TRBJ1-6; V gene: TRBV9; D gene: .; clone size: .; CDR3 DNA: TGTGCCAGCAGCGTAGAAGACAGAAATTCACCCCTCCACTTT; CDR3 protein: CASSVEDRNSPLHF
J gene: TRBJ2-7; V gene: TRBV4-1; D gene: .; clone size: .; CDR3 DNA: TGCGCCAGCAGCCAAGGGCAGGGTTCCTACGAGCAGTACTTC; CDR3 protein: CASSQGQGSYEQYF
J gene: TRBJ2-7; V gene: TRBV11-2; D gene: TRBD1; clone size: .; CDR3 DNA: TGTGCCAGCAGCCTAGACAGGGAAGACGAGCAGTACTTC; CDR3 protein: CASSLDREDEQYF
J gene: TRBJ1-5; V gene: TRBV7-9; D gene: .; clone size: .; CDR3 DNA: TGTGCCAGCAGCACCGGGACAAATAGCAATCAGCCCCAGCATTTT; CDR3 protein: CASSTGTNSNQPQHF
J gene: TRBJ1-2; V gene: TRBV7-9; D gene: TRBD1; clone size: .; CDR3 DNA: TGTGCCAGCAGTTATACCGGGACAGGAGAAAACTATGGCTACACCTTC; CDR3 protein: CASSYTGTGENYGYTF